The entry below gives a single TCR beta chain sequence along with its context. Its antigen is undetermined. The data derive from a study of brain T cells in children with intractable seizures. Study conclusions and caveats: Pre-surgery blood may have been undersampled, hiding some clones.

Trimming removed 1 base at V and 2 bases at J, with 21 bases between. The CDR3 has 18 residues. Germline CDR1 SGDLS, CDR2 YYNGEE. Assay used: immunoSEQ multiplex PCR; TCRdb lists only in-frame clones, some missing. Of about 340,000 clones listed, over 90% are singletons. The time point denotes: blood from clinic visit 5 months post-surgery; TSC patient then seizure free. Before surgery, patients took at least one anti-epileptic drug. This TCR was sampled from a boy younger than two with tuberous sclerosis and intractable seizures. The chain recombines TRBV9 with TRBJ1-2; possibly TRBD1 for D (6 bases). The sequenced sample was peripheral blood, obtained less than 6 months after surgery. CDR3 bases: TGTGCCAGCAGCGTACGGGCCGGGGGCGACAAATGGAACTATGGCTACACCTTC. This codes for CASSVRAGGDKWNYGYTF.